This T cell receptor beta chain is drawn from a study of OX40 agonist ivuxolimab in advanced cancers. Study-level information: An agonistic human IgG2 monoclonal antibody against OX40 (CD134) was given. Melanoma, hepatocellular carcinoma, head and neck or renal cell cancer occurred in dose-escalation patients.

The CDR3 is made up of 15 amino acids. J gave up 5 bases and V 0 bases, and 4 bases lay outside the gene matches. The germline gives CDR1 SGDLS, CDR2 YYNGEE. Generated by immunoSEQ multiplex PCR, the TCRdb table keeps only in-frame clones and is missing some. The sample lists 30,000 to 35,000 clones; about 83% were seen once. The rearrangement uses TRBV9 and TRBJ2-3, with 9 bases matching TRBD2. The clonotype was recovered from an adult with an advanced solid tumor such as melanoma, head and neck, liver or kidney cancer. The starting material was CD4+ or CD8+ T cells sorted from blood, obtained in a trial of the OX40 agonist ivuxolimab. CDR3 sequence (DNA): TGTGCCAGCAGCGTAGGGTTAGCGGGAGAAGATACGCAGTATTTT. Translated, it gives CASSVGLAGEDTQYF.